Described below is a single T cell receptor (beta chain) sequence and its context. Its antigen remains unknown. The data derive from a study of cytomegalovirus exposure and HLA in healthy donors. In the study overall: Membership in the Caucasian-associated ancestry cluster was found for 65% to 85% of approximately 380 genotyped donors. Study-level points and caveats: There were about 160 TCR beta chains listed as cytomegalovirus-associated.

Trimming took 3 bases from V and 5 from J, leaving 13 bases between them. The CDR3 length is 14 residues. Germline assignment: CDR1 SGHVS and CDR2 FNYEAQ. A multiplex PCR was run with 60 Vbeta primers and 13 Jbeta primers. The assay was immunoSEQ multiplex PCR, and TCRdb's table has in-frame clones only and misses some. There are 50,000 to 80,000 clones in the sample, with 3.5% to 4% held by the top ten. The J gene is TRBJ1-1, the V gene TRBV7-6, with a possible D match to TRBD1 (5 bases). Sequencing used PBMCs. This clonotype was obtained from a woman in her late teens or twenties in good health and CMV-seronegative. Here the CDR3 DNA reads TGTGCCAGCAGCTTGGGGGAGGGGCGTACTGAAGCTTTCTTT. Amino acids: CASSLGEGRTEAFF.